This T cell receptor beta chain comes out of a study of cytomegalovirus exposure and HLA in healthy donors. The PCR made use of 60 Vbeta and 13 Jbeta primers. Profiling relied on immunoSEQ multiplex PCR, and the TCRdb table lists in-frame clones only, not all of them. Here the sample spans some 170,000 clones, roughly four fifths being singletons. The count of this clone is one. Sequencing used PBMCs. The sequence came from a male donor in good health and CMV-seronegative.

The CDR3 here is CASGGLAGREQFF. The CDR3 DNA sequence: TGTGCCAGTGGGGGACTAGCGGGAAGGGAGCAGTTCTTC. This chain links TRBV6-5 with TRBJ2-1; TRBD2 matches at 13 bases. The ends lost 9 bases at V and 10 bases at J; junction bases unmatched: 6. Germline loops: CDR1 MNHEY, CDR2 SVGAGI. The CDR3 loop spans 13 amino acids.